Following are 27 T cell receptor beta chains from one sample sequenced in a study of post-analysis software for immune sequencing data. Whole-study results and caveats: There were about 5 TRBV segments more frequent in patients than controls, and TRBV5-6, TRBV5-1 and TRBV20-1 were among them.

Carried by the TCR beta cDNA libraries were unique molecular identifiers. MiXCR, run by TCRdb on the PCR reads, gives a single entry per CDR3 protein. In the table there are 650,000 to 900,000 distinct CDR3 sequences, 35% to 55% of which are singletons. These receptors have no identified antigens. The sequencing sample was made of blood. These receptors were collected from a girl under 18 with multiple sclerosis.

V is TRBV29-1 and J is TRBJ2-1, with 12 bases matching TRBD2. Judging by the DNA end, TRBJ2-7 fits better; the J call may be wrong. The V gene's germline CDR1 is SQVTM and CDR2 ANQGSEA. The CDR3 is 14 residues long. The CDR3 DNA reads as TGCAGCGTAGCGGGACTAGCGGGCTACAATGAGCAGTACTTC. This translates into CSVAGLAGYNEQYF.

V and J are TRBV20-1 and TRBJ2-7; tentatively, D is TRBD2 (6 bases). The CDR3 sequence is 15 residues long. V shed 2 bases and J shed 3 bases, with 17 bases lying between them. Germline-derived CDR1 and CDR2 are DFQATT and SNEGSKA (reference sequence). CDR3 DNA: TGCAGTGCTAGACGATTCGGGACTGGAATCTACGAGCAGTACTTC. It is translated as CSARRFGTGIYEQYF.

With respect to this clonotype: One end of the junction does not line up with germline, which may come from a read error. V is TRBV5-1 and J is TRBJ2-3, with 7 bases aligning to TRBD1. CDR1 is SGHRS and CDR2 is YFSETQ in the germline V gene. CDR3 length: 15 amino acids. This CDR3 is CASSLAEGASDTQYF. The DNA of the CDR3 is TGTGCCAGCAGCTTGGCTGAGGGGGCATCAGATACGCAGTATTTT.

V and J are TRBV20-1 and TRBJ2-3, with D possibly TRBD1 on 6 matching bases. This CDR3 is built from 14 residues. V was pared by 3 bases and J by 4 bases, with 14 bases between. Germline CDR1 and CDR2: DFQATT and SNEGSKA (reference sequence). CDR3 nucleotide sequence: TGCAGTGCTAGCTACAGGGCGGGCGCAGATACGCAGTATTTT. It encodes CSASYRAGADTQYF.

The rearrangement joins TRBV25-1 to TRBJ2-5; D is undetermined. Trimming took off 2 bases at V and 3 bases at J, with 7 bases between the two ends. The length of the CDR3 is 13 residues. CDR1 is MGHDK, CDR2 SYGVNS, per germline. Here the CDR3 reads CASSEPRKETQYF. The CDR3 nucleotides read TGTGCCAGCAGTGAACCCAGGAAAGAGACCCAGTACTTC.

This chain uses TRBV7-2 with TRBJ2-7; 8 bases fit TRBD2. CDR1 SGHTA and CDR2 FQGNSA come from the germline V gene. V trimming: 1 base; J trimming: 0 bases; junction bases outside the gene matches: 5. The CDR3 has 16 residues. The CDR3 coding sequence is TGTGCCAGCAGCTTAGGCCCTAGCGGGCTCTCCTACGAGCAGTACTTC. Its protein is CASSLGPSGLSYEQYF.

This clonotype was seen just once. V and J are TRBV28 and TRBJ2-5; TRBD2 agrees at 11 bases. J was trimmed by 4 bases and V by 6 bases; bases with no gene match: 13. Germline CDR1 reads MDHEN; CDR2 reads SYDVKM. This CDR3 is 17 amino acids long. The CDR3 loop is CASRQGTSGLDGETQYF. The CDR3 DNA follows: TGTGCCAGCAGACAGGGGACTAGCGGCCTGGACGGAGAGACCCAGTACTTC.

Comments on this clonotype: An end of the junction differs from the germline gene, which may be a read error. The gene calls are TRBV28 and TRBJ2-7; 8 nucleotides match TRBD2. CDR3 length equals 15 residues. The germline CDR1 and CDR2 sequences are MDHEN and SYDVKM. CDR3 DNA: TGTGCCAGCAGTCCACGGACTAGCCAACCGTGGGAGCGGTACTTC. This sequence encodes CASSPRTSQPWERYF.

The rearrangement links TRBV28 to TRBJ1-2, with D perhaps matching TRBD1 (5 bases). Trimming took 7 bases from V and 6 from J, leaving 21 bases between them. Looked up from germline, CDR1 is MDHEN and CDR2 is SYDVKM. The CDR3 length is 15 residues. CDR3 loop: CASTTWTGGWHGYTF. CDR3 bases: TGTGCCAGCACCACCTGGACTGGGGGGTGGCATGGCTACACCTTC.

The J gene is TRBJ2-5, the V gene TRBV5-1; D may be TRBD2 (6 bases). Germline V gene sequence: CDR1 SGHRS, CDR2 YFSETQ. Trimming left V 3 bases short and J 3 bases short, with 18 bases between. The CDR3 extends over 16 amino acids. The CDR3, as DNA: TGCGCCAGCAGCTCGACCCAGACTAGACCTAAAGAGACCCAGTACTTC. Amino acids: CASSSTQTRPKETQYF.

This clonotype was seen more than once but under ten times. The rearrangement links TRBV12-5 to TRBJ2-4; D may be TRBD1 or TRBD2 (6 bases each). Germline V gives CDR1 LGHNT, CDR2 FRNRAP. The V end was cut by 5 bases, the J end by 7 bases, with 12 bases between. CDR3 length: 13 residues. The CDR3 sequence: CASGPGGGNIQYF. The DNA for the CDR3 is TGTGCTAGTGGTCCTGGAGGGGGGAACATTCAGTACTTC.

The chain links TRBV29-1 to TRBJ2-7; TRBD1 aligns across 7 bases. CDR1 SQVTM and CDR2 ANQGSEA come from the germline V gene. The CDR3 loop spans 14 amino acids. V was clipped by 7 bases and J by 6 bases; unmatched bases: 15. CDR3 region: CSAHLTGSRGEQYF. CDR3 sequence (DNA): TGCAGCGCCCACCTGACAGGGTCCCGGGGCGAGCAGTACTTC.

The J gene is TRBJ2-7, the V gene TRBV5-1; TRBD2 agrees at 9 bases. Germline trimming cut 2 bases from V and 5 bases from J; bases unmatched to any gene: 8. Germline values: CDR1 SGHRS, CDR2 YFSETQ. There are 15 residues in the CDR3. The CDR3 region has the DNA TGCGCCAGCAGCTTAATTAGCGGGAGTTTAGACGAGCAGTACTTC. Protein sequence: CASSLISGSLDEQYF.

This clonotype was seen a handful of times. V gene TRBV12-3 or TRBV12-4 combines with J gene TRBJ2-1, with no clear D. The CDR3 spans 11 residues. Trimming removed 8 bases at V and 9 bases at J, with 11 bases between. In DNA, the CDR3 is TGTGCCAGCGACGGGTACGGTGAGCAGTTCTTC. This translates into CASDGYGEQFF.

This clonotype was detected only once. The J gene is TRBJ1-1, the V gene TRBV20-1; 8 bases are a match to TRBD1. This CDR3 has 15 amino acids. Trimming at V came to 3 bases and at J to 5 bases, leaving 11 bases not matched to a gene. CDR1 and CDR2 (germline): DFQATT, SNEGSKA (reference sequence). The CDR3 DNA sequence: TGCAGTGCTAGTTGGGCAGGGGGCCGAGGGACTGAAGCTTTCTTT. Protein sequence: CSASWAGGRGTEAFF.

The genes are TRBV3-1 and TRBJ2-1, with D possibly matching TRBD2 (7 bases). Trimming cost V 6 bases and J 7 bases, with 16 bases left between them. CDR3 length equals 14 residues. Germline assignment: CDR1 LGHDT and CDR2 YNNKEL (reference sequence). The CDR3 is CASSPGRGGNEQFF. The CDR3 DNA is TGTGCCAGCAGTCCGGGTAGGGGGGGGAATGAGCAGTTCTTC.

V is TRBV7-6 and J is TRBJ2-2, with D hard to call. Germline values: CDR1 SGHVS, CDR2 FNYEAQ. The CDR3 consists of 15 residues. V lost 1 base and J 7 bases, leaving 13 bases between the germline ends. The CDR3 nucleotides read TGTGCCAGCAGCTTAGTGGGCGCCGATAGCGGGGAGCTGTTTTTT. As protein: CASSLVGADSGELFF.

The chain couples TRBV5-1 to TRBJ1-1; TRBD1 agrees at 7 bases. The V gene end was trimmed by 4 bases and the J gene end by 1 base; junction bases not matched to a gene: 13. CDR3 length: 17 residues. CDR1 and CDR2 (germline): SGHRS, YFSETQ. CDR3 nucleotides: TGCGCCAGCAGCCGGGGGAAACAGGGGACAGCGAACACTGAAGCTTTCTTT. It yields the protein CASSRGKQGTANTEAFF.

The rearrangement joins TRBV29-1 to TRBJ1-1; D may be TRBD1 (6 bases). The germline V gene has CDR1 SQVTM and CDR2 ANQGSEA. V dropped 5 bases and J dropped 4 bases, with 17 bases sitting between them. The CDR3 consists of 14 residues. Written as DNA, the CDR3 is TGCAGCGTTATAACAGGGAATCAGGGCACTGAAGCTTTCTTT. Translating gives CSVITGNQGTEAFF.

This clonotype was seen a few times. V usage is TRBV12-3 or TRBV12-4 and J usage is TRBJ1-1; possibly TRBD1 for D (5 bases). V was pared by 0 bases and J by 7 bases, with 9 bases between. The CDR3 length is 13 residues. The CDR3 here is CASSLARQLEAFF. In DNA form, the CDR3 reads TGTGCCAGCAGTTTAGCGCGACAGCTTGAAGCTTTCTTT.

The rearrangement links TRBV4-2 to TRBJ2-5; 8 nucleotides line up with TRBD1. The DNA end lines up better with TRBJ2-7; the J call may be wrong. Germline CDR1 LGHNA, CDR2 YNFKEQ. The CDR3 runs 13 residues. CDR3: CASSQRQGNEQYF. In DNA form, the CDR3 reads TGTGCCAGCAGCCAACGACAGGGGAACGAGCAGTACTTC.

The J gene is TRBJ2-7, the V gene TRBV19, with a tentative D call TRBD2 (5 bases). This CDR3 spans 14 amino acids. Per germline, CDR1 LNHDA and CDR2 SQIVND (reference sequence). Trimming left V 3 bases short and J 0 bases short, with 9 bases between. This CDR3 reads CASSILGSSYEQYF. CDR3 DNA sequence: TGTGCCAGTAGTATCCTAGGGAGCTCCTACGAGCAGTACTTC.

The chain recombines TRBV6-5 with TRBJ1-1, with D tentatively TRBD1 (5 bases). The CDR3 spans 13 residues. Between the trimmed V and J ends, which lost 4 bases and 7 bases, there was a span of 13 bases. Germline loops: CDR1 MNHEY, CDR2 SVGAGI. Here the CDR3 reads CASSLTGRREAFF. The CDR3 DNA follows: TGTGCCAGCAGTTTAACAGGCCGACGTGAAGCTTTCTTT.

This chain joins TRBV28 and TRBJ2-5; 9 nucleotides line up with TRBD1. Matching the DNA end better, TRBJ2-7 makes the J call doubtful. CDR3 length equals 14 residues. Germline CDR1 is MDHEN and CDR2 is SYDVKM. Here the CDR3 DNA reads TGTGCCAGCAGTGACCCGGGACAGGGCTACGAGCAGTACGTC. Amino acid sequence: CASSDPGQGYEQYV.

The CDR3 DNA reads as TGTGCCATCAGGGCAGAGATTAGCACAGATACGCAGTATTTT. It encodes CAIRAEISTDTQYF. The rearrangement links TRBV10-3 to TRBJ2-3; D is undetermined. Germline loops: CDR1 ENHRY, CDR2 SYGVKD. Trimming left V 6 bases short and J 0 bases short, with 10 bases between. CDR3 length: 14 amino acids.

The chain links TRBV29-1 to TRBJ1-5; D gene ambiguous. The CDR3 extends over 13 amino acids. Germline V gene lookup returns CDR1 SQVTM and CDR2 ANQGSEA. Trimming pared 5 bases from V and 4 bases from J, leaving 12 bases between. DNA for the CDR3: TGCAGCGTTTCGGGTCAGTTAAATCAGCCCCAGCATTTT. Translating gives CSVSGQLNQPQHF.

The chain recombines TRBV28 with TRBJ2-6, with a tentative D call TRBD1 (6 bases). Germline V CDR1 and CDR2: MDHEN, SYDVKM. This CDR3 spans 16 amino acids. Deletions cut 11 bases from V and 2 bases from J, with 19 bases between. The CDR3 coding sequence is TGTGCCTCGGTCAGCCAGGGGCCCGCTGGGGCCAACGTCCTGACTTTC. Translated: CASVSQGPAGANVLTF.